This TCR beta chain stems from a study of graft-versus-host responses after intestinal transplantation. The overall study: Multivisceral, liver-intestinal, or isolated intestinal grafts were transplanted into recipients.

Sequencing used immunoSEQ multiplex PCR; TCRdb keeps in-frame clones, though not all of them. The sample includes tens of thousands of clones, roughly 91% of them seen just once. The CDR3 length is 15 residues. Unmatched junction bases numbered 2, after V lost 6 bases and J lost 0 bases. Per the germline V gene, CDR1 is LNHDA and CDR2 is SQIVND (reference sequence). As concerns this clone: Its antigen is unidentified.

The sequenced sample was unstimulated CD8+ T cells sorted from spleen or lymph node cells, obtained before intestinal transplant. This receptor was identified in a human donor who received an intestinal transplant. The rearrangement joins TRBV19 to TRBJ2-5; 12 nucleotides match TRBD2. The CDR3 protein is CASSLAGGYQETQYF. The CDR3 DNA reads as TGTGCCAGTAGCCTAGCGGGGGGGTACCAAGAGACCCAGTACTTC.